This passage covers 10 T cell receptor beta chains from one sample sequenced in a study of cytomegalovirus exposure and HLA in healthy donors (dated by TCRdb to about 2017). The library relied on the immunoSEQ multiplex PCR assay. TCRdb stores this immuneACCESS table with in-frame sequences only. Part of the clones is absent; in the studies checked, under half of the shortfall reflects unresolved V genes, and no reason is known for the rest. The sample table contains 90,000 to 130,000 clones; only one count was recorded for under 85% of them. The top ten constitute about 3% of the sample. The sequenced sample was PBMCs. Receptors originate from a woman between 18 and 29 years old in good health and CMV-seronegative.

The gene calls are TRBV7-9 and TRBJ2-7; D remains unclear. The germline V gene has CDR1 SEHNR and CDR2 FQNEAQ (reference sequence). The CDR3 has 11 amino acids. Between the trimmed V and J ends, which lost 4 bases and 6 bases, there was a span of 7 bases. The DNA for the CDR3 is TGTGCCAGCAGCTCCGTATTCGAGCAGTACTTC. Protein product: CASSSVFEQYF.

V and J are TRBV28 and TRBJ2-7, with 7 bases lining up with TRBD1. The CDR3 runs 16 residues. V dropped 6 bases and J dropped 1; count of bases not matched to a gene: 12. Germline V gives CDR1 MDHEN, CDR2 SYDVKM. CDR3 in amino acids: CASSLLGTVFSYEQYF. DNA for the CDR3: TGTGCCAGCAGCCTTCTTGGGACAGTTTTTTCCTACGAGCAGTACTTC.

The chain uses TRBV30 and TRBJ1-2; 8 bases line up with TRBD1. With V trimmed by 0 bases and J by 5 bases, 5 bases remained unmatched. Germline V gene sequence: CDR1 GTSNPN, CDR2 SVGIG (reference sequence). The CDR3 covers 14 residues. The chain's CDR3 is CAWSVQGGWYGYTF. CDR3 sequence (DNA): TGTGCCTGGAGTGTACAGGGGGGTTGGTATGGCTACACCTTC.

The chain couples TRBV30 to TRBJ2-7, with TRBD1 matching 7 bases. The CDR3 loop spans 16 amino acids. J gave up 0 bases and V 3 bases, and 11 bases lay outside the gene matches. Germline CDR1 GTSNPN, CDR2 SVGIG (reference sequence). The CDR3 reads CAWRPTDRVPSYEQYF. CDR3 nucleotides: TGTGCCTGGAGGCCCACTGACAGGGTCCCCTCCTACGAGCAGTACTTC.

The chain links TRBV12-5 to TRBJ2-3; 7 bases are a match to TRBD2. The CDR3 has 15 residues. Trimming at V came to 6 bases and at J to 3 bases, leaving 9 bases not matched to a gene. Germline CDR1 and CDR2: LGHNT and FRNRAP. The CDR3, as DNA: TGTGCTAGTGGATCCACTAGCGCGGCGACAGATACGCAGTATTTT. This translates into CASGSTSAATDTQYF.

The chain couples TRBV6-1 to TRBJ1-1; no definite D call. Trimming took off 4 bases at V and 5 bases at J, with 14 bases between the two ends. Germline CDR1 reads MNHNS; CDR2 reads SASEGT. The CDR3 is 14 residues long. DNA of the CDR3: TGTGCCAGCAGTGTCTCCGGGATCTTGACTGAAGCTTTCTTT. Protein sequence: CASSVSGILTEAFF.

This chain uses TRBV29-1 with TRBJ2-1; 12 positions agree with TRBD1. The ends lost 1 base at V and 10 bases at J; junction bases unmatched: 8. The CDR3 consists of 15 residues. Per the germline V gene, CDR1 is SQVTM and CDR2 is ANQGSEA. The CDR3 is CSVEGGQGAYGEQFF. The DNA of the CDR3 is TGCAGCGTTGAAGGGGGACAGGGGGCGTATGGGGAGCAGTTCTTC.

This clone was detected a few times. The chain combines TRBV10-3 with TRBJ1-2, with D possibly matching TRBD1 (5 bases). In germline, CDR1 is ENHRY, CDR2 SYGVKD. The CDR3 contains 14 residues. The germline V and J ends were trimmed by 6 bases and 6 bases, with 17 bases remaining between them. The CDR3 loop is CAISTTGLGDGYTF. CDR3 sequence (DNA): TGTGCCATCAGCACCACAGGCCTCGGTGATGGCTACACCTTC.

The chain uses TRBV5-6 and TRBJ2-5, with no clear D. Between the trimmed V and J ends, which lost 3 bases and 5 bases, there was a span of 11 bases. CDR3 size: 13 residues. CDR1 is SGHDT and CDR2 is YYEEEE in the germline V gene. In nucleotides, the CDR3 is TGTGCCAGCAGCTCAGGTCCGACCGAGACCCAGTACTTC. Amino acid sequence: CASSSGPTETQYF.

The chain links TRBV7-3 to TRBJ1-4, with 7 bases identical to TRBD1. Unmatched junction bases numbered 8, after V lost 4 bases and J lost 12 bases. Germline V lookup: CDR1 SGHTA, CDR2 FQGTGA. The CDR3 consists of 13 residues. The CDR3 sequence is CASSWDRDRELFF. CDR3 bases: TGTGCCAGCAGCTGGGACAGAGACAGAGAACTGTTTTTT.